This TCR beta chain was obtained from a study of blood T cell repertoires in COVID-19. Study-wide context: COVID-19 samples from acute and convalescent phases originated in the United States, Italy and Spain. The cDNA or gDNA used as material had been derived from T cells, B-cell-depleted T cells, or PBMCs.

The repertoire was sequenced with immunoSEQ multiplex PCR; TCRdb's copy has only in-frame clones and lacks some. The repertoire consists of some 230,000 clones, with about 80% occurring once and the leading ten covering 7.4%. V was cut by 0 bases and J by 0 bases, with 7 bases left in between. The CDR3 loop spans 15 amino acids. The germline V gene has CDR1 LNHDA and CDR2 SQIVND (reference sequence). Sequenced input: peripheral blood. The chain employs TRBV19 and TRBJ2-3; a weak D match, TRBD2 (5 bases). The origin of this receptor is a woman in her forties or fifties with acute or convalescent COVID-19. In nucleotides, the CDR3 is TGTGCCAGTAGTATAGAAAAGCGGAGCACAGATACGCAGTATTTT. Its protein is CASSIEKRSTDTQYF.